The source of this T cell receptor (beta chain) is a study of breast tumors, draining lymph nodes, adjacent tissues. In its sample, this clonotype was seen many times. A single record per CDR3 protein comes from TCRdb applying MiXCR to the multiplex PCR reads. This sample has around 100,000 distinct CDR3 sequences, with less than 25% found just once. With 5 bases removed from V and 0 bases from J, the gap between germline ends came to 6 bases. Germline V lookup: CDR1 SGHRS, CDR2 YFSETQ. The CDR3 covers 14 residues. Samples came from axillary lymph nodes draining the breast cancer. The receptor's source is a female donor with breast cancer. Some clones in this sample may be carry-over from other donors' samples. Sequencing was performed on axillary lymph node tissue. V and J are TRBV5-1 and TRBJ2-6; D is undetermined. This CDR3 is CASSSTSGANVLTF. The CDR3 coding sequence is TGCGCCAGCAGTTCCACCTCTGGGGCCAACGTCCTGACTTTC.